Here is one T cell receptor (beta chain) with its context. Its target is unknown. Germline V gene data show CDR1 as MNHEY and CDR2 as SVGAGI. V dropped 6 bases and J dropped 0 bases, with 7 bases sitting between them. The length of the CDR3 is 13 residues. The record originates from a study of cytomegalovirus exposure and HLA in healthy donors. In the study overall: Falling in the Caucasian-associated ancestry cluster were roughly 80% of under 450 genotyped donors. The study, taken as a whole, reports: A few of the chains that were CMV-associated were confirmed in vitro to be specific for CMV antigens. Later on, a genetic analysis was performed. It linked a missense variant in DCLRE1C with V- and J-gene trimming of TCR beta.

The PCR made use of 60 Vbeta and 13 Jbeta primers. Sequencing used immunoSEQ multiplex PCR; TCRdb keeps in-frame clones, though not all of them. This table holds some 89,000 clones, about 71% found once. The chain uses TRBV6-5 and TRBJ2-3, with D possibly TRBD1 on 5 matching bases. This sequence originates from a man aged 55 to 70 in good health and CMV-seronegative. Sequenced: PBMCs. As DNA, the CDR3 is TGTGCCAGCAGCCCAGGGAGCACAGATACGCAGTATTTT. This translates into CASSPGSTDTQYF.